These 9 T cell receptor beta chains were sequenced from one sample in a study of blood T cell repertoires in COVID-19. TCRdb's table, derived via immunoSEQ multiplex PCR, lists solely in-frame clones and lacks some. The data contain about 230,000 clones, about 90% of them singletons. Sequencing was done on a sample of peripheral blood. These receptors all stem from a woman aged 60-75 years with acute or convalescent COVID-19.

The chain recombines TRBV18 with TRBJ1-5; D is undetermined. Germline lookup yields CDR1 KGHSH and CDR2 LQKENI. The CDR3 has 13 residues. Trimming cost V 2 bases and J 5 bases, with 7 bases left between them. This chain's CDR3 is CASSPEEDQPQHF. CDR3 coding DNA: TGTGCCAGCTCACCAGAGGAGGATCAGCCCCAGCATTTT. The full variable domain, rest sourced from reference TRBV18 and TRBJ1-5, is NAGVMQNPRHLVRRRGQEARLRCSPMKGHSHVYWYRQLPEEGLKFMVYLQKENIIDESGMPKERFSAEFPKEGPSILRIQQVVRGDSAAYFCASSPEEDQPQHFGDGTRLSIL.

This clone was detected once. The chain combines TRBV27 with TRBJ2-1, with D unclear. The germline V and J ends were trimmed by 5 bases and 9 bases, with 11 bases remaining between them. The germline gives CDR1 MNHEY, CDR2 SMNVEV (reference sequence). The CDR3 has 12 residues. For the CDR3, the DNA is TGTGCCAGCAGTAACCGCGGCGGTGAGCAGTTCTTC. It is translated as CASSNRGGEQFF.

This clone appeared a single time. The chain employs TRBV7-6 and TRBJ1-2; no clear D. Between the trimmed V and J ends, which lost 6 bases and 0 bases, there was a span of 17 bases. Germline CDR1 SGHVS, CDR2 FNYEAQ. The CDR3 extends over 16 amino acids. CDR3 amino acids: CASSYIPGGANYGYTF. The CDR3 DNA sequence: TGTGCCAGCAGTTATATACCGGGAGGTGCTAACTATGGCTACACCTTC.

The chain uses TRBV3-1 (or the pseudogene TRBV3-2) and TRBJ2-2; 7 bases fit TRBD1. Trimming at V came to 4 bases and at J to 5 bases, leaving 4 bases not matched to a gene. This CDR3 comprises 14 residues. Germline values: CDR1 LGHDT, CDR2 YNNKEL (reference sequence). The CDR3 nucleotides read TGTGCCAGCAGCCGAATACAGGGGACCGGGGAGCTGTTTTTT. Translating it yields CASSRIQGTGELFF.

This clone was counted once. The J gene is TRBJ2-1, the V gene TRBV6-6; the match to TRBD2 covers 11 bases. This CDR3 has 14 amino acids. Germline CDR1 MNHNY, CDR2 SVGAGI (reference sequence). J was trimmed by 6 bases and V by 2 bases; bases with no gene match: 0. The CDR3 protein is CASSYTSGSNEQFF. CDR3 sequence (DNA): TGTGCCAGCAGTTACACTAGCGGGAGCAATGAGCAGTTCTTC.

The V call is TRBV30, the J call TRBJ1-2; a possible D gene is TRBD1 (6 bases). This CDR3 spans 14 amino acids. Germline CDR1 is GTSNPN and CDR2 is SVGIG (reference sequence). The V end lost 3 bases, the J end lost 2 bases, and 13 bases lay between the germline ends. Written as DNA, the CDR3 is TGTGCCTGGAGGATAGGGGGAAGCAACTATGGCTACACCTTC. Translated, it gives CAWRIGGSNYGYTF. Complete variable domain (other parts from reference TRBV30 and TRBJ1-2): SQTIHQWPATLVQPVGSPLSLECTVEGTSNPNLYWYRQAAGRGLQLLFYSVGIGQISSEVPQNLSASRPQDRQFILSSKKLLLSDSGFYLCAWRIGGSNYGYTFGSGTRLTVV.

The rearrangement uses TRBV27 and TRBJ2-1; 7 bases agree with TRBD1. Germline values: CDR1 MNHEY, CDR2 SMNVEV (reference sequence). This CDR3 has 15 residues. The J segment lost 4 bases and the V segment lost 7 bases, leaving 10 bases of the junction unmatched. The CDR3 nucleotides read TGTGCCAGCAAGCCACAGGGGCGTTTGTACAATGAGCAGTTCTTC. Protein: CASKPQGRLYNEQFF.

The chain has TRBV7-7 and TRBJ2-5; a weak D match, TRBD2 (5 bases). CDR1 and CDR2 from the germline V gene are SSHAT and FNYEAQ (reference sequence). V lost 4 bases and J 7 bases, leaving 13 bases between the germline ends. This CDR3 region has 13 residues. In DNA form, the CDR3 reads TGTGCCAGCAGCTCTGCACGGGCGGGGACCCAGTACTTC. Translating it yields CASSSARAGTQYF.

The table lists this clone with a count of one. The chain joins TRBV30 to TRBJ1-4, with TRBD1 as a possible D gene (6 bases). Germline V gene lookup returns CDR1 GTSNPN and CDR2 SVGIG (reference sequence). The CDR3 is 13 residues long. The V gene lost 4 bases and the J gene lost 8 bases, with 14 bases spanning the gap. CDR3: CAWTGGWGEKLFF. CDR3 sequence (DNA): TGTGCCTGGACTGGGGGCTGGGGAGAAAAACTGTTTTTT.